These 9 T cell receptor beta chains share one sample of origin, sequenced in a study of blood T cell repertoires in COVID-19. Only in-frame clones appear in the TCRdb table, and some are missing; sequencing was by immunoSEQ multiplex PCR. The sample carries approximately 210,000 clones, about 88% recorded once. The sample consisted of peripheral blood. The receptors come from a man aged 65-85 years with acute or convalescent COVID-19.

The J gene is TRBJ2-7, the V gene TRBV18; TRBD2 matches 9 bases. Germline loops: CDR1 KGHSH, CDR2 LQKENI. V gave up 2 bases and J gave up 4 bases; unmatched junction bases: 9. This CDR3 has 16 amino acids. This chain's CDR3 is CASSPAAGGLTYEQYF. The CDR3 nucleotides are TGTGCCAGCTCACCAGCGGCGGGAGGGCTTACGTACGAGCAGTACTTC.

CDR3 nucleotide sequence: TGTGCCAGCAGCCCTAGGACTAGCGGGTTCAACGAGCAGTACTTC. Its protein is CASSPRTSGFNEQYF. The chain is built from TRBV3-1 (or the pseudogene TRBV3-2) and TRBJ2-7, with 11 bases matching TRBD2. Germline assignment: CDR1 LGHDT and CDR2 YNNKEL (reference sequence). This CDR3 region has 15 residues. The V gene end was trimmed by 4 bases and the J gene end by 5 bases; junction bases not matched to a gene: 7.

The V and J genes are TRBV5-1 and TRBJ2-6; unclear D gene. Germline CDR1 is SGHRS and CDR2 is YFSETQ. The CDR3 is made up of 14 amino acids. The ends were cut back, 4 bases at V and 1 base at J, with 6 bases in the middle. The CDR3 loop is CASSDRSGANVLTF. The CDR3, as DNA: TGCGCCAGCAGCGATCGGTCTGGGGCCAACGTCCTGACTTTC. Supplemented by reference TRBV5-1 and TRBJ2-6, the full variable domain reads KAGVTQTPRYLIKTRGQQVTLSCSPISGHRSVSWYQQTPGQGLQFLFEYFSETQRNKGNFPGRFSGRQFSNSRSEMNVSTLELGDSALYLCASSDRSGANVLTFGAGSRLTVL.

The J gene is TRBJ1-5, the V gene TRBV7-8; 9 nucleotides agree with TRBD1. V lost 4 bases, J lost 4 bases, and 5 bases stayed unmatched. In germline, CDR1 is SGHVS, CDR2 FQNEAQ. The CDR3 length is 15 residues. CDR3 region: CASSWGTGKNQPQHF. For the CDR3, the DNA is TGTGCCAGCAGCTGGGGGACAGGGAAAAATCAGCCCCAGCATTTT.

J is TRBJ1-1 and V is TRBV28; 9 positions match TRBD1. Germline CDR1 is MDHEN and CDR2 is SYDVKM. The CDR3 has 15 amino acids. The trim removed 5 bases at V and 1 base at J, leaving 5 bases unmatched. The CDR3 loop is CASSTGGAGNTEAFF. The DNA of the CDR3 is TGTGCCAGCAGTACAGGGGGCGCAGGGAACACTGAAGCTTTCTTT.

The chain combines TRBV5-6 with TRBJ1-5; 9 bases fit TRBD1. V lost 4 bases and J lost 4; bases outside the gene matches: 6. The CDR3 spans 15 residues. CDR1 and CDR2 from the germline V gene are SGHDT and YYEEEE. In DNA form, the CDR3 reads TGTGCCAGCAGCGGGGGACAGGGAAGAAATCAGCCCCAGCATTTT. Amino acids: CASSGGQGRNQPQHF.

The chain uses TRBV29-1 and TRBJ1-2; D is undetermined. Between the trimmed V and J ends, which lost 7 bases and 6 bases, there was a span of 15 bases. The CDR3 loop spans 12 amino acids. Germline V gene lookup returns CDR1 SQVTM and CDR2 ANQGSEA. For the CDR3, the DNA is TGCAGCGCGACGTCTACTTCCGATGGCTACACCTTC. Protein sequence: CSATSTSDGYTF.

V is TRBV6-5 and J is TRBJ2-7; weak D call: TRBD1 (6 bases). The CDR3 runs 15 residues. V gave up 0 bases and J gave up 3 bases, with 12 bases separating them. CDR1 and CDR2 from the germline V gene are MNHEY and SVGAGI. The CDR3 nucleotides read TGTGCCAGCAGTTACTCTGGCAGGGGAGACTACGAGCAGTACTTC. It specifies CASSYSGRGDYEQYF.

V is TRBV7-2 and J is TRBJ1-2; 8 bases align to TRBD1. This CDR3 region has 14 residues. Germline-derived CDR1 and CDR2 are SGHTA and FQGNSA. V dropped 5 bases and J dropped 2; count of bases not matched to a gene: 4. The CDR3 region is CASSEQGVNYGYTF. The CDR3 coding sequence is TGTGCCAGCAGCGAACAGGGGGTAAACTATGGCTACACCTTC.